This is a list of T cell receptor beta chains from one sample in a study of human CD8 memory T cell subsets. TCRdb re-called the 5' RACE reads and gives one entry per CDR3 protein, without DNA. Its clone listing holds about 4,700 distinct CDR3 sequences. The specimen sequenced was CD8+ T cells from PBMCs. The receptors here all came from a human donor in good health. Both conserved end residues are part of each CDR3. Clone size is not always given. Where it is, it says once, few, many or a class for expanded clones.

abundance	j_gene	v_gene	CDR3aa
medium-sized	TRBJ2-1	TRBV20-1	CSARALGVQANEQFF
.	TRBJ2-2	TRBV7-9	CASSLPTNTGELFF
.	TRBJ1-4	TRBV7-8	CASSLGLWEKLFF
.	TRBJ1-4	TRBV29-1	CSALTDRGEKLFF
.	TRBJ2-1	TRBV6-5	CASSYRASGRNYNEQFF
medium-sized	TRBJ2-2	TRBV10-3	CAINSVGNTGELFF
.	TRBJ2-5	TRBV20-1	CSATDQGETQYF
.	TRBJ2-5	TRBV10-2	CASGGRSYQETQYF
.	TRBJ2-7	TRBV20-1	CSARDHSTYEQYF
.	TRBJ2-4	TRBV24-1	CATSDTGTRSTQYF
.	TRBJ2-7	TRBV28	CASTGTSIYEQYF
.	TRBJ2-1	TRBV12-3/TRBV12-4	CASSTSESSYNEQFF
.	TRBJ2-5	TRBV9	CASTMGAGGETQYF
large	TRBJ2-1	TRBV28	CASSRAREGYNEQFF
large	TRBJ2-3	TRBV20-1	CSARGLGGDTDTQYF
medium-sized	TRBJ1-2	TRBV9	CASSVANGANYGYTF
.	TRBJ2-1	TRBV6-6	CASSYLSLGDEQFF
medium-sized	TRBJ2-1	TRBV20-1	CSAPPLAGGDYNEQFF
medium-sized	TRBJ2-3	TRBV5-1	CASSLERSTDTQYF